This T cell receptor (beta chain) originates from a study of blood T cell repertoires in COVID-19. Overall study context: In each case, the material was cDNA or gDNA derived from T cells, B-cell-depleted T cells, or PBMCs.

This clone was detected once. V lost 3 bases to trimming and J lost 3 bases; unmatched junction nucleotides: 6. The CDR3 consists of 16 residues. Germline V lookup: CDR1 MNHEY, CDR2 SVGAGI. Using immunoSEQ multiplex PCR, the repertoire was profiled, and TCRdb retains in-frame clones only, with some absent. This table has around 95,000 clones, around four fifths appearing once. Sample: peripheral blood. This receptor was taken from a woman in her 70s with acute or convalescent COVID-19. The chain uses TRBV6-5 and TRBJ2-3; 10 bases line up with TRBD1. The CDR3 coding sequence is TGTGCCAGCAGTTATTCCGGGACAGGGGTGACAGATACGCAGTATTTT. This gives the protein CASSYSGTGVTDTQYF.